The 25 T cell receptor beta chains below come from one sample, sequenced in a study of immune heterogeneity within non-small cell lung tumors. The template for each sample was approximately 0.65 ug of genomic DNA, which had been extracted from bulk tumor tissue. Spaced far apart, several biopsies were taken from each primary tumor during surgery. The study enrolled patients with untreated, newly diagnosed non-small cell lung cancer who underwent curative surgery. Multiplex PCR relied on 32 V and 13 J primers to amplify TCR beta CDR3. TCRdb re-called the multiplex PCR reads with MiXCR, one entry per CDR3 protein. The sample lists 15,000 or so distinct CDR3 sequences, 30% to 35% occurring once. Sequenced material: lung tumor tissue. These TCRs come from a woman aged 45-65 years with non-small cell lung cancer.

This clonotype has only a few counts. The chain combines TRBV5-8 with TRBJ2-7; 13 bases line up with TRBD2. The trim removed 5 bases at V and 2 bases at J, leaving 4 bases unmatched. From germline, CDR1 is SGHTS and CDR2 YDEGEE. CDR3 length: 15 amino acids. Here the CDR3 DNA reads TGTGCCAGCAGGGGGGGACTAGCGGGGACCTACGAGCAGTACTTC. Amino acid sequence: CASRGGLAGTYEQYF. Based on the CDR3 plus reference TRBV5-8 and TRBJ2-7, the full variable domain is EAGVTQSPTHLIKTRGQQATLRCSPISGHTSVYWYQQALGLGLQFLLWYDEGEERNRGNFPPRFSGRQFPNYSSELNVNALELEDSALYLCASRGGLAGTYEQYFGPGTRLTVT.

CDR3 sequence: CASSYGPLAGRIYEQYF. The CDR3 DNA reads TGTGCCAGCAGTTATGGTCCTTTGGCAGGTCGGATCTACGAGCAGTACTTC. The V call is TRBV28, the J call TRBJ2-7; no definite D call. Germline V gives CDR1 MDHEN, CDR2 SYDVKM. V gave up 4 bases and J gave up 3 bases, with 22 bases separating them. This CDR3 spans 17 amino acids.

This clonotype was seen more than once but under ten times. Possible read error: a much larger clone is one base away. J is TRBJ1-1 and V is TRBV30, with unresolved D. The CDR3 spans 13 residues. Germline loops: CDR1 GTSNPN, CDR2 SVGIG (reference sequence). CDR3 nucleotide sequence: TGTGCCTGGAGTGTGAGCATGAACACTGAATCTTTCTTT. Protein sequence: CAWSVSMNTESFF.

Of note for this clonotype: This may be a read error, as it is one base from a much larger clone. In DNA form, the CDR3 reads TGTACCTACCGCGATGAGGACAGAGGTATATTCCTCCACTTT. Translating it yields CTYRDEDRGIFLHF. The chain is built from TRBV30 and TRBJ1-6, with a tentative D call TRBD1 (6 bases). Germline lookup yields CDR1 GTSNPN and CDR2 SVGIG (reference sequence). This CDR3 is built from 14 residues.

The sample holds a few counts of this clonotype. A read error is possible here, since a much larger clone lies one base away. The CDR3 does not end in the conserved phenylalanine or tryptophan, so this is likely a read error. The chain combines TRBV2 with TRBJ2-7, with D perhaps TRBD1 or TRBD2 (5 bases each). The CDR3 extends over 13 amino acids. Trimming removed 4 bases from V and 2 bases from J, with 9 bases in between. Germline V gene sequence: CDR1 SNHLY, CDR2 FYNNEI. The CDR3 protein is CASSVKGPYEQYS. The CDR3 DNA reads TGTGCCAGCAGTGTGAAGGGACCCTACGAGCAGTACTCC.

This clonotype appeared many times. This chain joins TRBV3-1 and TRBJ1-2, with 7 bases that match TRBD1. The CDR3 consists of 14 residues. Germline-derived CDR1 and CDR2 are LGHDT and YNNKEL (reference sequence). Trimming cost V 3 bases and J 8 bases; bases outside gene matches: 9. The chain's CDR3 is CASSQGGGTAGYTF. In DNA form, the CDR3 reads TGTGCCAGCAGCCAGGGAGGGGGGACAGCCGGCTACACCTTC.

The chain couples TRBV18 to TRBJ2-7; the D call may be TRBD1 or TRBD2 (5 bases each). The V gene's germline CDR1 is KGHSH and CDR2 LQKENI. Trimming removed 2 bases from V and 9 bases from J, with 11 bases in between. This CDR3 region has 12 residues. DNA for the CDR3: TGTGCCAGCTCACCATCAAGGGACGGGCAGTACTTC. Residues: CASSPSRDGQYF.

About this clonotype: This may stem from a read error, because a much larger clone lies one nucleotide away. The genes are TRBV15 and TRBJ1-1, with 8 bases matching TRBD1. Germline-derived CDR1 and CDR2 are LNHNV and YYDKDF (reference sequence). The CDR3 has 15 amino acids. CDR3 DNA sequence: TGTGCCACCAGCAGGTCTAGACAGGGGAACACTGAATCTTTCTTT. It encodes CATSRSRQGNTESFF.

This clonotype was counted a few times. A much larger clone is a single base away; this may be a read error. The chain carries TRBV11-2 and TRBJ1-5, with D perhaps matching TRBD1 (6 bases). Trimming shortened V by 6 bases and J by 3 bases, and 18 bases separated the two germline ends. Germline CDR1 and CDR2: SGHAT and FQNNGV. The CDR3 has 16 amino acids. CDR3 in amino acids: CASRREGGDNNQPQHF. The CDR3 DNA is TGTGCCAGCAGGAGGGAAGGGGGGGACAACAATCAGCCCCAGCATTTT. Together with reference TRBV11-2 and TRBJ1-5, the CDR3 gives the full variable domain: EAGVAQSPRYKIIEKRQSVAFWCNPISGHATLYWYQQILGQGPKLLIQFQNNGVVDDSQLPKDRFSAERLKGVDSTLKIQPAKLEDSAVYLCASRREGGDNNQPQHFGDGTRLSIL.

About this clonotype itself: One junction end disagrees with the germline gene, perhaps due to a read error. The chain has TRBV5-1 and TRBJ2-4; TRBD2 matches 7 bases. The CDR3 has 16 residues. CDR1 and CDR2 (germline): SGHRS, YFSETQ. CDR3 DNA: TGCGCCAGCAGCTTGGAGGAGGGAGGGCGGAACAATGAGCACTTCTTC. It codes for CASSLEEGGRNNEHFF.

V gene TRBV6-1 combines with J gene TRBJ1-2, with a weak D call TRBD1 (5 bases). Germline loops: CDR1 MNHNS, CDR2 SASEGT. With 6 bases removed from V and 11 bases from J, the gap between germline ends came to 25 bases. The CDR3 is 15 residues long. The chain's CDR3 is CASSRWGGETIGYTF. The CDR3 DNA sequence: TGTGCCAGCAGCCGATGGGGGGGAGAGACGATCGGTTACACCTTC.

This sequence joins TRBV27 and TRBJ2-7; TRBD2 might be the D (6 bases). The germline V gene has CDR1 MNHEY and CDR2 SMNVEV (reference sequence). With 5 bases removed from V and 7 bases from J, the gap between germline ends came to 18 bases. This CDR3 comprises 14 residues. The CDR3, as DNA: TGTGCCAGCAGTCCTACTAGCCCCCCGGGGGAGCAGTACTTC. Its protein product is CASSPTSPPGEQYF.

This chain connects TRBV7-8 to TRBJ1-3, with TRBD1 as a possible D gene (6 bases). Between the trimmed V and J ends, which lost 4 bases and 3 bases, there was a span of 16 bases. Per germline, CDR1 SGHVS and CDR2 FQNEAQ. The CDR3 totals 16 residues. CDR3 DNA sequence: TGTGCCAGCAGCTATTCGACGGGGGCGAGTGGAAACACCATATATTTT. Amino acid sequence: CASSYSTGASGNTIYF.

Turning to this clonotype: This may come from a read error, since a much larger clone is one base off. This rearrangement joins TRBV27 to TRBJ2-6, with TRBD2 matching over 9 bases. This CDR3 has 17 amino acids. Germline V lookup: CDR1 MNHEY, CDR2 SMNVEV (reference sequence). CDR3 residues: CASRPGLAYSGANALTF. The DNA for the CDR3 is TGTGCCAGCAGGCCGGGACTAGCCTACTCTGGGGCCAACGCCCTGACTTTC.

This clonotype was seen at least ten times. This chain links TRBV6-1 with TRBJ2-2; 8 nucleotides line up with TRBD2. This CDR3 has 15 residues. CDR1 and CDR2 (germline): MNHNS, SASEGT. Trimming took 5 bases from V and 6 from J; bases not matched to a gene: 8. This CDR3 reads CASSFTDGRAGELFF. CDR3 DNA sequence: TGTGCCAGCAGTTTCACCGACGGGAGGGCCGGGGAGCTGTTTTTT.

This clonotype was detected many times. V is TRBV28 and J is TRBJ2-7; 9 nucleotides align to TRBD2. Trimming at V came to 5 bases and at J to 4 bases, leaving 15 bases not matched to a gene. Germline CDR1 reads MDHEN; CDR2 reads SYDVKM. The CDR3 has 17 residues. The CDR3 here is CASSPNPYYSGSYEQYF. The CDR3 DNA follows: TGTGCCAGCAGTCCCAACCCCTACTATAGCGGGAGTTACGAGCAGTACTTC.

This clonotype was seen ten or more times. The chain is built from TRBV6-2 or TRBV6-3 and TRBJ2-7; D unclear. Trimming stripped 5 bases from V and 9 bases from J, with 14 bases between. Germline loops: CDR1 MNHEY, CDR2 SVGEGT. The CDR3 has 12 amino acids. CDR3 sequence reads: CASSNSVRGQYF. The CDR3 region has the DNA TGTGCCAGCAGTAACAGCGTACGTGGGCAGTACTTC.

As for this clonotype: A read error is possible here, since a much larger clone lies one base away. The chain has TRBV2 and TRBJ2-3; D might be TRBD1 or TRBD2, each matching 6 bases. This CDR3 has 13 amino acids. Germline values: CDR1 SNHLY, CDR2 FYNNEI. The CDR3 nucleotides read TGTGCCAGCAGTGGAGGGGGGCGGAATACGAAGTATTTT. Its translation is CASSGGGRNTKYF.

By proportion, this clonotype is medium-sized (0.01 to 0.1%). J is TRBJ2-1 and V is TRBV28, with 7 bases aligning to TRBD2. Germline CDR1 and CDR2: MDHEN and SYDVKM. The CDR3 sequence is 17 residues long. The junction had 11 bases not matched to a gene; V was cut back by 5 bases and J by 1 base. In nucleotides, the CDR3 is TGTGCCAGCAGTCCCACTAGCGCAACCTCGTCCTACAATGAGCAGTTCTTC. This sequence encodes CASSPTSATSSYNEQFF. Looking up the rest from reference TRBV28 and TRBJ2-1 gives the full variable domain: DVKVTQSSRYLVKRTGEKVFLECVQDMDHENMFWYRQDPGLGLRLIYFSYDVKMKEKGDIPEGYSVSREKKERFSLILESASTNQTSMYLCASSPTSATSSYNEQFFGPGTRLTVL.

This clonotype was observed many times. V and J are TRBV11-2 and TRBJ2-7; a possible D gene is TRBD1 (5 bases). The CDR3 length is 14 residues. V lost 1 base and J 7 bases, leaving 14 bases between the germline ends. Germline-derived CDR1 and CDR2 are SGHAT and FQNNGV. The DNA for the CDR3 is TGTGCCAGCAGCTTAGGGGGCCCGGTGGTGGAGCAGTACTTC. This gives the protein CASSLGGPVVEQYF. Filled out from reference TRBV11-2 and TRBJ2-7, the complete variable domain reads EAGVAQSPRYKIIEKRQSVAFWCNPISGHATLYWYQQILGQGPKLLIQFQNNGVVDDSQLPKDRFSAERLKGVDSTLKIQPAKLEDSAVYLCASSLGGPVVEQYFGPGTRLTVT.

Concerning this clonotype itself: This may arise from a read error, as a much more abundant clone is one base away. In this CDR3 the conserved last residue, phenylalanine or tryptophan, is missing, so a read error is likely. The chain is built from TRBV7-8 and TRBJ1-6; D perhaps matches TRBD1 (6 bases). Trimming removed 0 bases from V and 7 bases from J, with 13 bases in between. The CDR3 totals 16 residues. In germline, CDR1 is SGHVS, CDR2 FQNEAQ. CDR3: CASSLAGGAGNSPLHL. DNA for the CDR3: TGTGCCAGCAGCTTAGCCGGGGGGGCGGGGAATTCACCCCTCCACCTT.

Judged by abundance, this clonotype is medium-sized. This sequence joins TRBV10-3 and TRBJ2-7, with 9 nucleotides matching TRBD1. The J segment lost 5 bases and the V segment lost 7 bases, leaving 6 bases of the junction unmatched. This CDR3 is 13 amino acids long. Germline V CDR1 and CDR2: ENHRY, SYGVKD. The CDR3 loop reads CAINPGQGHEQYF. CDR3 in DNA: TGTGCCATCAATCCGGGACAGGGCCACGAGCAGTACTTC.

In this sample, this clonotype turned up many times. This sequence joins TRBV10-1 and TRBJ2-1; D not resolved. Germline V gene data show CDR1 as WNHNN and CDR2 as SYGVQD (reference sequence). This CDR3 comprises 15 residues. V was cut by 4 bases and J by 5 bases, with 15 bases left in between. The CDR3 sequence: CASSGGKRLNNEQFF. CDR3 DNA sequence: TGCGCCAGCAGTGGGGGTAAACGCCTAAACAATGAGCAGTTCTTC.

The chain links TRBV5-1 to TRBJ2-7, with TRBD1 matching over 7 bases. J was trimmed by 7 bases and V by 1 base; bases with no gene match: 5. The length of the CDR3 is 13 residues. Looked up from germline, CDR1 is SGHRS and CDR2 is YFSETQ. CDR3: CASSLYRGGEQYF. The CDR3 coding sequence is TGCGCCAGCAGCTTGTACAGGGGCGGTGAGCAGTACTTC.

Relative to its sample, this clonotype is medium-sized. The CDR3 protein is CSARAGGLAGGWTGELFF. For the CDR3, the DNA is TGCAGTGCTAGAGCCGGAGGACTAGCGGGGGGATGGACCGGGGAGCTGTTTTTT. The V gene is TRBV20-1, the J gene TRBJ2-2; 14 bases fit TRBD2. CDR1 is DFQATT, CDR2 SNEGSKA, per germline (reference sequence). This CDR3 is 18 amino acids long. V shed 1 base, J shed 5 bases, and the junction held 9 bases outside the gene matches.